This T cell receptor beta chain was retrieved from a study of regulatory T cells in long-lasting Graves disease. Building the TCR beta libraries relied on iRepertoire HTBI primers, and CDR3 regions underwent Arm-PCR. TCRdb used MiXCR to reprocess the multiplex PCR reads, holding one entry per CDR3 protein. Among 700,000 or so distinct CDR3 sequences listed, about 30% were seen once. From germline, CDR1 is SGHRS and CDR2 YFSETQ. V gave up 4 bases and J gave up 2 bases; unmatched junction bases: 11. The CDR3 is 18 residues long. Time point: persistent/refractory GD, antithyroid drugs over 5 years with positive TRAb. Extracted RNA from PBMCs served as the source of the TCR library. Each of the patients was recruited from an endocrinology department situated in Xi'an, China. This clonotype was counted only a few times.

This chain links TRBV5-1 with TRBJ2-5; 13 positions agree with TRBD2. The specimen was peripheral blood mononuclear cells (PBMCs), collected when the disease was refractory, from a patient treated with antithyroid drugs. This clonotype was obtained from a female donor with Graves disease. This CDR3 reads CASSLGSTGLAGQETQYF. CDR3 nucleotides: TGCGCCAGCAGCCTGGGGTCCACGGGACTAGCGGGACAAGAGACCCAGTACTTC.